A selection of T cell receptor beta chains follows, all from one sample in a study of CD4+ T cells in melanoma. Measured with immunoSEQ multiplex PCR; TCRdb has only the in-frame clones, and not every one. The sample yields 4,800 or so clones, around 57% seen once. Specimen: cells from a culture (not recorded whether cultured in vitro). These receptors all stem from a human donor with melanoma. Each CDR3 is given with its conserved first and last residue. The order of the fields is clone size, D gene, J gene, V gene, CDR3 protein, CDR3 DNA. The D gene is left open where the match is weak. Size tells how often a clone was seen (once, few, many) or the class of an expanded clone, and some rows leave it out.

clone_size: -
d_call: -
j_call: TRBJ2-5
v_call: TRBV9
cdr3_aa: CASSGGQGLGETQYF
cdr3_nt: TGTGCCAGCAGCGGGGGGCAGGGTCTGGGGGAGACCCAGTACTTC

clone_size: few
d_call: TRBD1
j_call: TRBJ2-5
v_call: TRBV5-4
cdr3_aa: CASNLQGDQETQYF
cdr3_nt: TGTGCCAGCAACTTACAGGGGGATCAAGAGACCCAGTACTTC

clone_size: -
d_call: -
j_call: TRBJ1-2
v_call: TRBV5-6
cdr3_aa: CASSLVPGVGYGYTF
cdr3_nt: TGTGCCAGCAGCTTGGTGCCAGGGGTCGGCTATGGCTACACCTTC

clone_size: -
d_call: -
j_call: TRBJ2-5
v_call: TRBV4-2
cdr3_aa: CASSQGLGGLKRQESQYF
cdr3_nt: TGTGCCAGCAGCCAAGGGCTTGGGGGGTTAAAACGCCAAGAGTCCCAGTACTTC

clone_size: medium-sized
d_call: -
j_call: TRBJ1-1
v_call: TRBV27
cdr3_aa: CASSFTVNTEAFF
cdr3_nt: TGTGCCAGCAGTTTTACTGTGAACACTGAAGCTTTCTTT

clone_size: -
d_call: -
j_call: TRBJ1-3
v_call: TRBV30
cdr3_aa: CAWSEGGTGNTIYF
cdr3_nt: TGTGCCTGGAGTGAGGGGGGAACTGGAAACACCATATATTTT

clone_size: -
d_call: TRBD1
j_call: TRBJ2-5
v_call: TRBV20-1
cdr3_aa: CSASSTGSRETQYF
cdr3_nt: TGCAGTGCTAGTTCGACAGGGTCCCGGGAGACCCAGTACTTC

clone_size: -
d_call: TRBD2
j_call: TRBJ2-3
v_call: TRBV7-3
cdr3_aa: CASSPGGADTQYF
cdr3_nt: TGTGCCAGCAGCCCCGGGGGGGCAGATACGCAGTATTTT

clone_size: -
d_call: -
j_call: TRBJ2-2
v_call: TRBV5-4
cdr3_aa: CASSPPAGGYTGELFF
cdr3_nt: TGTGCCAGCAGCCCTCCGGCCGGGGGTTACACCGGGGAGCTGTTTTTT

clone_size: -
d_call: -
j_call: TRBJ1-1
v_call: TRBV7-6
cdr3_aa: CASSLDSGTEAFF
cdr3_nt: TGTGCCAGCAGCTTAGACTCGGGCACTGAAGCTTTCTTT

clone_size: -
d_call: -
j_call: TRBJ2-3
v_call: TRBV4-3
cdr3_aa: CASSQDYIGGWSTDTQYF
cdr3_nt: TGCGCCAGCAGCCAAGATTATATCGGGGGATGGAGCACAGATACGCAGTATTTT

clone_size: -
d_call: -
j_call: TRBJ2-3
v_call: TRBV27
cdr3_aa: CASSLYLRGQSSTDTQYF
cdr3_nt: TGTGCCAGCAGTTTATATCTTCGGGGGCAGTCTAGCACAGATACGCAGTATTTT

clone_size: -
d_call: -
j_call: TRBJ2-1
v_call: TRBV9
cdr3_aa: CASSVEPGVPRKFF
cdr3_nt: TGTGCCAGCAGCGTAGAGCCAGGGGTGCCGAGAAAGTTCTTC

clone_size: -
d_call: -
j_call: TRBJ2-1
v_call: TRBV27
cdr3_aa: CASSLWARRGNNPQDEQFF
cdr3_nt: TGTGCCAGCAGTTTATGGGCCCGTAGGGGGAACAACCCTCAGGATGAGCAGTTCTTC

clone_size: -
d_call: -
j_call: TRBJ2-7
v_call: TRBV30
cdr3_aa: CAWSDGQLYEQYF
cdr3_nt: TGTGCCTGGAGTGACGGACAACTATACGAGCAGTACTTC

clone_size: -
d_call: -
j_call: TRBJ2-7
v_call: TRBV2
cdr3_aa: CASSEFEQYF
cdr3_nt: TGTGCCAGCAGTGAATTCGAGCAGTACTTC

clone_size: -
d_call: -
j_call: TRBJ1-4
v_call: TRBV11-2
cdr3_aa: CASSRGVEKLFF
cdr3_nt: TGTGCCAGCAGCCGTGGGGTAGAAAAACTGTTTTTT

clone_size: few
d_call: -
j_call: TRBJ2-1
v_call: TRBV4-1
cdr3_aa: CASSHGAAGPYNEQFF
cdr3_nt: TGCGCCAGCAGCCATGGGGCGGCGGGCCCCTACAATGAGCAGTTCTTC

clone_size: -
d_call: -
j_call: TRBJ1-4
v_call: TRBV30
cdr3_aa: CAWSVYQGNEKLFF
cdr3_nt: TGTGCCTGGAGTGTATATCAGGGGAATGAAAAACTGTTTTTT

clone_size: few
d_call: -
j_call: TRBJ1-6
v_call: TRBV7-3
cdr3_aa: CASSLTTGKNSPLHF
cdr3_nt: TGTGCCAGCAGCTTAACGACAGGAAAAAATTCACCCCTCCACTTT

clone_size: -
d_call: -
j_call: TRBJ1-1
v_call: TRBV11-2
cdr3_aa: CASSLDQGSRAFF
cdr3_nt: TGTGCCAGCAGCTTAGATCAGGGGTCGAGAGCTTTCTTT

clone_size: few
d_call: -
j_call: TRBJ1-5
v_call: TRBV19
cdr3_aa: CASRQGYSNQPQHF
cdr3_nt: TGTGCCAGTAGACAGGGTTATAGCAATCAGCCCCAGCATTTT

clone_size: -
d_call: -
j_call: TRBJ2-5
v_call: TRBV3-1/TRBV3-2
cdr3_aa: CASSQDISGTQYF
cdr3_nt: TGTGCCAGCAGCCAAGATATCTCCGGGACCCAGTACTTC

clone_size: -
d_call: TRBD2
j_call: TRBJ2-7
v_call: TRBV7-8
cdr3_aa: CASSSEASGVGRYF
cdr3_nt: TGTGCCAGCAGCTCTGAGGCTAGCGGGGTTGGGCGGTACTTC

clone_size: -
d_call: -
j_call: TRBJ1-1
v_call: TRBV7-2
cdr3_aa: CASSLGIRTEAFF
cdr3_nt: TGTGCCAGCAGCTTAGGGATTCGCACTGAAGCTTTCTTT

clone_size: -
d_call: -
j_call: TRBJ2-1
v_call: TRBV11-1
cdr3_aa: CASRSLIGGEQFF
cdr3_nt: TGTGCCAGCAGGAGCCTCATAGGGGGAGAGCAGTTCTTC

clone_size: -
d_call: TRBD1
j_call: TRBJ1-2
v_call: TRBV7-2
cdr3_aa: CASSLRTGRGYTF
cdr3_nt: TGTGCCAGCAGCTTAAGGACAGGCCGCGGCTACACCTTC